This T cell receptor (beta chain) was profiled in a study of PD-1 blockade in classical Hodgkin lymphoma. Findings and limits, study-wide: Individuals initiating nivolumab under 1 year after ASCT were excluded. With CD4+ cells, TCR diversity rose significantly by C4D1, but not with CD8+ cells.

Relapse after autologous stem cell transplantation occurred in every patient, and brentuximab vedotin exposure varied. Purified CD4+ T cells were obtained from thawed PBMCs through magnetic negative selection. CDR1 is MNHNS, CDR2 SASEGT, per germline. The CDR3 runs to 15 residues. V lost 0 bases, J lost 0 bases, and 1 base stayed unmatched. Measured with immunoSEQ multiplex PCR; TCRdb has only the in-frame clones, and not every one. The sample records approximately 9,800 clones, around three quarters being singletons. For this clone: Its antigen remains unknown.

The TCR was taken from a human donor with classical Hodgkin lymphoma. This sequence joins TRBV6-1 and TRBJ1-2; TRBD1 matches at 7 bases. The source material was CD4+ T cells from blood, sampled at baseline. The CDR3 region is CASSEATGPNYGYTF. CDR3 nucleotide sequence: TGTGCCAGCAGTGAAGCGACAGGGCCTAACTATGGCTACACCTTC.